This T cell receptor (beta chain) emerged from a study of a mutant IDH1 vaccine in newly diagnosed glioma. Study-wide background: Patients got their first vaccination 4-6 weeks after radiotherapy alone, or with temozolomide cycles. V12 corresponded to week 35 and V13 to week 47.

Germline V gene sequence: CDR1 LNHDA, CDR2 SQIVND (reference sequence). The CDR3 totals 13 residues. The V gene lost 9 bases and the J gene lost 0 bases, with 11 bases spanning the gap. Note on this clone: Antigen unknown.

The method was immunoSEQ multiplex PCR; TCRdb's version includes in-frame clones alone and lacks a portion of them. The table records tens of thousands of clones, around 82% of them present only once. Indicated time point: week 47, end of study. With topical imiquimod, each dose of the vaccine consisted of 300 ug of mutant IDH1 20-mer peptide. The clonotype comes from a man between 18 and 29 years old with glioma. Some clones in this sample may be carry-over from other donors' samples. The specimen comprised PBMCs, sampled from a glioma patient whose treatment included an IDH1 peptide vaccine. V gene TRBV19 combines with J gene TRBJ2-5; D not certain. CDR3 nucleotides: TGTGCCAGCACGGACGGAGACCAAGAGACCCAGTACTTC. This codes for CASTDGDQETQYF.